This T cell receptor (beta chain) was recorded in a study of blood T cell repertoires in COVID-19. Study as a whole: Sites across the United States, Italy and Spain contributed samples from acute and convalescent COVID-19. The analysed material was cDNA or gDNA that came from T cells, B-cell-depleted T cells, or PBMCs.

As handled by the study authors: Amplifying reference gene primers gave estimates of nucleated cell counts. Data came from immunoSEQ multiplex PCR; TCRdb stores just in-frame clones and leaves some out. D and trimming come from the DNA, and the V and J calls and clone size come from that table. The table includes about 240,000 clones, about 88% detected once. This TCR was recovered from a woman in her seventies with active or convalescent COVID-19. Sequencing was performed on peripheral blood.

CDR3 DNA sequence: TGTGCCAGCTCACCCTCCTCAGGGCCTCTGAACACTGAAGCTTTCTTT. Its protein is CASSPSSGPLNTEAFF. V gene TRBV18 combines with J gene TRBJ1-1; D might be TRBD1 (5 bases). CDR1 KGHSH and CDR2 LQKENI come from the germline V gene. This CDR3 has 16 amino acids. V dropped 3 bases and J dropped 0 bases, with 14 bases sitting between them.